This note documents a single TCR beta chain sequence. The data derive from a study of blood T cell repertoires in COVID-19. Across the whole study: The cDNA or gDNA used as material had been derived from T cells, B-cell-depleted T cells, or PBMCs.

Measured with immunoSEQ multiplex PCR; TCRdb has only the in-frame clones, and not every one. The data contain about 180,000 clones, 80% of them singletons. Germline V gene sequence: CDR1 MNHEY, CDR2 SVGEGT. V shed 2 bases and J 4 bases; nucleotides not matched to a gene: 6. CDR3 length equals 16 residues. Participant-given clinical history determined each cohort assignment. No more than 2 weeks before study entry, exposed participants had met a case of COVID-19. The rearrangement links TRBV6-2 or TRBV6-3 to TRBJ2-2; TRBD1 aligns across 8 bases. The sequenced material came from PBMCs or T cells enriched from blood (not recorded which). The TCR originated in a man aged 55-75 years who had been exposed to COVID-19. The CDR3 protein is CASSYHGTGTTGELFF. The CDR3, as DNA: TGTGCCAGCAGTTACCACGGGACAGGTACCACCGGGGAGCTGTTTTTT.